This is a list of T cell receptor beta chains from one sample in a study of blood T cell repertoires in COVID-19. Clones were read by immunoSEQ multiplex PCR, and TCRdb kept only the in-frame ones, dropping some. The sample shows 200,000 to 250,000 clones, approximately 83% of them seen only once. Sequencing used peripheral blood. These receptors were obtained from a woman aged 30 to 39 who had recovered from COVID-19. The CDR3 runs from the conserved cysteine through the conserved F or W. Each record gives: CDR3 DNA, CDR3 protein, J gene, D gene, CDR3 length, clone size, V gene. The D gene is left open where the match is weak. The size field is filled for only some rows; it gives once, few, many or a size class.

CDR3nt: TGTGCCAGCAGCCCTACCGTGTCATTAGAGCAGTACTTC
CDR3aa: CASSPTVSLEQYF
j_gene: TRBJ2-7
d_gene: .
len: 13
abundance: .
v_gene: TRBV5-6

CDR3nt: TGCGCCAGCAGCTTGGACAGGGTGGGATACGAGCAGTACTTC
CDR3aa: CASSLDRVGYEQYF
j_gene: TRBJ2-7
d_gene: .
len: 14
abundance: .
v_gene: TRBV5-1

CDR3nt: TGTGCCAGCTCACCTCCCGGGACAGGGAGCTACGAGCAGTACTTC
CDR3aa: CASSPPGTGSYEQYF
j_gene: TRBJ2-7
d_gene: TRBD1
len: 15
abundance: .
v_gene: TRBV18

CDR3nt: TGTGCCAGCCAGGAGGGAAATAATGAGCAGTTCTTC
CDR3aa: CASQEGNNEQFF
j_gene: TRBJ2-1
d_gene: .
len: 12
abundance: .
v_gene: TRBV7-9

CDR3nt: TGTGCCACCACCCTCTCGGGTGGCGAGCAGTACTTC
CDR3aa: CATTLSGGEQYF
j_gene: TRBJ2-7
d_gene: .
len: 12
abundance: .
v_gene: TRBV2

CDR3nt: TGTGCCAGCAGTGAAGTACAGGAGAGTGAAGCTTTCTTT
CDR3aa: CASSEVQESEAFF
j_gene: TRBJ1-1
d_gene: .
len: 13
abundance: .
v_gene: TRBV6-1

CDR3nt: TGTGCCAGCAGCGGCGGACAGGACTATAATTCACCCCTCCACTTT
CDR3aa: CASSGGQDYNSPLHF
j_gene: TRBJ1-6
d_gene: TRBD1
len: 15
abundance: .
v_gene: TRBV5-4

CDR3nt: TGTGCCAGCAGCCAAGCAAACTTCCAAAACATTCAGTACTTC
CDR3aa: CASSQANFQNIQYF
j_gene: TRBJ2-4
d_gene: .
len: 14
abundance: once
v_gene: TRBV14

CDR3nt: TGTGCCACCAGCAGAGACCAGGGGGGCGATACGCAGTATTTT
CDR3aa: CATSRDQGGDTQYF
j_gene: TRBJ2-3
d_gene: .
len: 14
abundance: .
v_gene: TRBV15

CDR3nt: TGTGCCAGCAGCCCCCGGGACACTGAAGCTTTCTTT
CDR3aa: CASSPRDTEAFF
j_gene: TRBJ1-1
d_gene: .
len: 12
abundance: once
v_gene: TRBV12-3/TRBV12-4

CDR3nt: TGTGCCAGCAGTTTAGGGACAGGGATGAACACTGAAGCTTTCTTT
CDR3aa: CASSLGTGMNTEAFF
j_gene: TRBJ1-1
d_gene: TRBD1
len: 15
abundance: .
v_gene: TRBV27

CDR3nt: TGTGCCAGCAGCTCAGGGGGCAGATACGAGCAGTACTTC
CDR3aa: CASSSGGRYEQYF
j_gene: TRBJ2-7
d_gene: TRBD1
len: 13
abundance: .
v_gene: TRBV7-6

CDR3nt: TGTGCCAGCTCAACTCAAGGACAGGGGGTCGGAAACACCATATATTTT
CDR3aa: CASSTQGQGVGNTIYF
j_gene: TRBJ1-3
d_gene: TRBD1
len: 16
abundance: .
v_gene: TRBV18

CDR3nt: TGTGCCAGCTCTCCCCCTCACGGACAGCTCTCTGGAAACACCATATATTTT
CDR3aa: CASSPPHGQLSGNTIYF
j_gene: TRBJ1-3
d_gene: .
len: 17
abundance: .
v_gene: TRBV5-8

CDR3nt: TGTGCCAGCAGCGGCCCCACTAGCGGCCCCTACGAGCAGTACTTC
CDR3aa: CASSGPTSGPYEQYF
j_gene: TRBJ2-7
d_gene: TRBD2
len: 15
abundance: .
v_gene: TRBV7-2

CDR3nt: TGTGCCAGTAGTATTTCTATTCAAGAGACCCAGTACTTC
CDR3aa: CASSISIQETQYF
j_gene: TRBJ2-5
d_gene: .
len: 13
abundance: few
v_gene: TRBV19

CDR3nt: TGTGCCAGCACCGTAGATTACCGGGACAGGGTTGTTAGCAATCAGCCCCAGCATTTT
CDR3aa: CASTVDYRDRVVSNQPQHF
j_gene: TRBJ1-5
d_gene: TRBD1
len: 19
abundance: .
v_gene: TRBV9

CDR3nt: TGTGCCAGCAGCTTCGCGGAGTCACCCCTCCACTTT
CDR3aa: CASSFAESPLHF
j_gene: TRBJ1-6
d_gene: .
len: 12
abundance: once
v_gene: TRBV7-9

CDR3nt: TGTGCCAGCAGTTCCTCTGAGGTCCACTATGGCTACACCTTC
CDR3aa: CASSSSEVHYGYTF
j_gene: TRBJ1-2
d_gene: .
len: 14
abundance: .
v_gene: TRBV27

CDR3nt: TGTGCCAGCTCACCATCCGGGAGGCTCGGGGAGCTGTTTTTT
CDR3aa: CASSPSGRLGELFF
j_gene: TRBJ2-2
d_gene: TRBD2
len: 14
abundance: .
v_gene: TRBV18

CDR3nt: TGTGCCAGCAGTGAAAGCGGGCAGAAAGAGACCCAGTACTTC
CDR3aa: CASSESGQKETQYF
j_gene: TRBJ2-5
d_gene: .
len: 14
abundance: .
v_gene: TRBV25-1

CDR3nt: TGTGCCAGCAGACTCGGGACTAGCCTACAGACGCAGTATTTT
CDR3aa: CASRLGTSLQTQYF
j_gene: TRBJ2-3
d_gene: TRBD2
len: 14
abundance: .
v_gene: TRBV7-2

CDR3nt: TGTGCCAGCAGCTTGGCCGGGGGGGCCGCCACTGAAGCTTTCTTT
CDR3aa: CASSLAGGAATEAFF
j_gene: TRBJ1-1
d_gene: .
len: 15
abundance: .
v_gene: TRBV5-6

CDR3nt: TGTGCCAGCAGTGAAGTAACAGGGGGCGAGCAGTTCTTC
CDR3aa: CASSEVTGGEQFF
j_gene: TRBJ2-1
d_gene: TRBD1
len: 13
abundance: .
v_gene: TRBV2

CDR3nt: TGTGCCAGCAGCTTGGTTTTGCCTCCCCATACTAACAATGAGCAGTTCTTC
CDR3aa: CASSLVLPPHTNNEQFF
j_gene: TRBJ2-1
d_gene: .
len: 17
abundance: few
v_gene: TRBV5-5

CDR3nt: TGTGCCACCAGCAGAGATCGGACAGCCCAAGAGACCCAGTACTTC
CDR3aa: CATSRDRTAQETQYF
j_gene: TRBJ2-5
d_gene: .
len: 15
abundance: .
v_gene: TRBV15

CDR3nt: TGTGCCAGCAGTTACTCCGGACTAGCGGGGAACACCGGGGAGCTGTTTTTT
CDR3aa: CASSYSGLAGNTGELFF
j_gene: TRBJ2-2
d_gene: TRBD2
len: 17
abundance: .
v_gene: TRBV6-2/TRBV6-3

CDR3nt: TGTGCCAGCAGCTTGGGAAGCGGTCAAAACACAGATACGCAGTATTTT
CDR3aa: CASSLGSGQNTDTQYF
j_gene: TRBJ2-3
d_gene: .
len: 16
abundance: .
v_gene: TRBV7-6

CDR3nt: TGTGCCAGCAGCTTAGTCCGGACTAGGCCCCAAGAGACCCAGTACTTC
CDR3aa: CASSLVRTRPQETQYF
j_gene: TRBJ2-5
d_gene: TRBD2
len: 16
abundance: .
v_gene: TRBV11-2

CDR3nt: TGTGCCAGCAGCTTCTCCCGGGTCGGAGATACGCAGTATTTT
CDR3aa: CASSFSRVGDTQYF
j_gene: TRBJ2-3
d_gene: .
len: 14
abundance: few
v_gene: TRBV5-6

CDR3nt: TGTGCCAGCAGCCCAGGACAGTATAATTCACCCCTCCACTTT
CDR3aa: CASSPGQYNSPLHF
j_gene: TRBJ1-6
d_gene: .
len: 14
abundance: .
v_gene: TRBV27

CDR3nt: TGTGCCAGCAGTCCCCAGATGGACACTGAAGCTTTCTTT
CDR3aa: CASSPQMDTEAFF
j_gene: TRBJ1-1
d_gene: .
len: 13
abundance: .
v_gene: TRBV12-3/TRBV12-4

CDR3nt: TGTGCCAGCAGCTCTCCCAGCGATGGGAACACTGAAGCTTTCTTT
CDR3aa: CASSSPSDGNTEAFF
j_gene: TRBJ1-1
d_gene: .
len: 15
abundance: .
v_gene: TRBV7-8

CDR3nt: TGCGCCAGCAGCTCCCAGGGGGCGGACACTGAAGCTTTCTTT
CDR3aa: CASSSQGADTEAFF
j_gene: TRBJ1-1
d_gene: TRBD1
len: 14
abundance: once
v_gene: TRBV5-1

CDR3nt: TGCGCCAGCAGCTCTAGTACTAGCTCCTACAATGAGCAGTTCTTC
CDR3aa: CASSSSTSSYNEQFF
j_gene: TRBJ2-1
d_gene: .
len: 15
abundance: .
v_gene: TRBV4-3